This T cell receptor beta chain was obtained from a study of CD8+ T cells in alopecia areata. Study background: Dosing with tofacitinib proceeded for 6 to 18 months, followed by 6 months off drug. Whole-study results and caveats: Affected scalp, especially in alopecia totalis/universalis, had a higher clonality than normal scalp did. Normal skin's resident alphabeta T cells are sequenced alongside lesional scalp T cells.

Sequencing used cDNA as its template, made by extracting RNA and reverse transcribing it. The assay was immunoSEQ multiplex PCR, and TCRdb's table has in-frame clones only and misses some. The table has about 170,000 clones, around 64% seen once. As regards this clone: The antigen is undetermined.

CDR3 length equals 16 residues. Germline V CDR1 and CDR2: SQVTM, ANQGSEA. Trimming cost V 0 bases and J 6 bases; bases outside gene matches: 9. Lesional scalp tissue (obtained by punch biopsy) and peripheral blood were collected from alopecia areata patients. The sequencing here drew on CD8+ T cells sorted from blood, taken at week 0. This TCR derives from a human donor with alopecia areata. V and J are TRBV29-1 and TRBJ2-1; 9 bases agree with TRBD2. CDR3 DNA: TGCAGCGTTGAAGATCTGGGCGGGGGGGCCAGCAATGAGCAGTTCTTC. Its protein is CSVEDLGGGASNEQFF.